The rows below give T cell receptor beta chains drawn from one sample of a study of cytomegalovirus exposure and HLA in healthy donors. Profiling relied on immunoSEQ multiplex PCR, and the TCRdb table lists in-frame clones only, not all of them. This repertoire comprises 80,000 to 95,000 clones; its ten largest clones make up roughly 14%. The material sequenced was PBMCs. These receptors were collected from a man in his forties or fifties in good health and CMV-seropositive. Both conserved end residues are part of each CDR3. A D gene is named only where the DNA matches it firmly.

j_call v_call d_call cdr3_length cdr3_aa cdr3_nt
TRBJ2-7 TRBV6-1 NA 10 CASLNYEQYF TGTGCCAGCTTAAACTACGAGCAGTACTTC
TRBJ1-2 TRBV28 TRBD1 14 CASSPRTGRQGYTF TGTGCCAGCAGTCCGCGGACAGGGCGGCAGGGCTACACCTTC
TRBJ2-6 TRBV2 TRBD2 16 CASRAGLTRGANVLTF TGTGCCAGCAGAGCGGGACTCACTCGTGGAGCCAACGTCCTGACTTTC
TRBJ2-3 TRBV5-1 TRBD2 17 CASSLGTSGTSTDTQYF TGCGCCAGCAGCTTAGGGACTAGCGGGACTAGCACAGATACGCAGTATTTT
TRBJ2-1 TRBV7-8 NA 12 CASSLMQNEQFF TGTGCCAGCAGCTTAATGCAGAATGAGCAGTTCTTC
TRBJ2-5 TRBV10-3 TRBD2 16 CAISVGPAGERETQYF TGTGCCATCAGTGTCGGACCAGCGGGAGAACGGGAGACCCAGTACTTC
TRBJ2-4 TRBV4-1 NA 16 CASSQTTPGAKNIQYF TGCGCCAGCAGCCAAACTACCCCCGGAGCCAAAAACATTCAGTACTTC
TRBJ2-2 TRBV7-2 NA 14 CASSPQAEVGELFF TGTGCCAGCAGCCCCCAAGCGGAAGTCGGGGAGCTGTTTTTT
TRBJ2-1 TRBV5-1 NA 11 CASSLIDEQFF TGCGCCAGCAGCTTGATAGATGAGCAGTTCTTC
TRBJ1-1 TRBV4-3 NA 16 CASSQDRRGENTEAFF TGCGCCAGCAGCCAAGATCGTCGGGGGGAGAACACTGAAGCTTTCTTT
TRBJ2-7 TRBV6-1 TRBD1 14 CASNRDRGRYEQYF TGTGCCAGCAATAGGGACAGGGGACGGTACGAGCAGTACTTC
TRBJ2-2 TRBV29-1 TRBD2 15 CSAKGREVRTGELFF TGCAGCGCTAAAGGGCGGGAGGTTCGTACCGGGGAGCTGTTTTTT
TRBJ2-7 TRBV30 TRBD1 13 CAWSRDRAYEQYF TGTGCCTGGAGTCGGGACAGGGCCTACGAGCAGTACTTC
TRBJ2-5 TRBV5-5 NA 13 CASSLDRVETQYF TGTGCCAGCAGCTTGGACAGGGTGGAGACCCAGTACTTC
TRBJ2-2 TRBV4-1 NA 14 CASSQGASTGELFF TGCGCCAGCAGCCAAGGGGCTTCGACCGGGGAGCTGTTTTTT
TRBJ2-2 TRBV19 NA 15 CASSPTTTNTGELFF TGTGCCAGTAGCCCAACGACTACGAACACCGGGGAGCTGTTTTTT
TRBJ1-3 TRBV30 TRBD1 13 CALRQGAGNTIYF TGTGCCTTACGACAGGGGGCTGGAAACACCATATATTTT
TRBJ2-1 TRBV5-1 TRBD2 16 CASSVQTSGIWNEQFF TGCGCCAGCAGCGTGCAAACTAGCGGGATTTGGAATGAGCAGTTCTTC
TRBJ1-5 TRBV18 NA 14 CASSPGTGNQPQHF TGTGCCAGCTCACCTGGCACGGGGAACCAGCCCCAGCATTTT
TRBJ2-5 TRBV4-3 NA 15 CASSQDRARKETQYF TGCGCCAGCAGCCAAGACAGGGCGCGGAAAGAGACCCAGTACTTC
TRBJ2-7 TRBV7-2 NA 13 CASSPAGGYEQYF TGTGCCAGCAGTCCCGCCGGGGGCTACGAGCAGTACTTC
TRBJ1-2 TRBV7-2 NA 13 CASSLYRDYGYTF TGTGCCAGCAGCTTATACAGGGACTATGGCTACACCTTC
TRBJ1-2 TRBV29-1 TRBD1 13 CSVHTGTGYGYTF TGCAGCGTTCACACCGGGACAGGCTATGGCTACACCTTC
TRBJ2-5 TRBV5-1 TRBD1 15 CASSMDRVTQETQYF TGCGCCAGCAGCATGGACAGGGTAACACAAGAGACCCAGTACTTC
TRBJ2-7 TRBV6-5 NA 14 CASSWSRVTYEQYF TGTGCCAGCAGTTGGAGCCGGGTTACCTACGAGCAGTACTTC
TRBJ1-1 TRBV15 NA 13 CATSRDRVPEAFF TGTGCCACCAGCAGAGATCGGGTCCCTGAAGCTTTCTTT
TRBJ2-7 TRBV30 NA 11 CAWSHNYEQYF TGTGCCTGGAGCCACAACTACGAGCAGTACTTC
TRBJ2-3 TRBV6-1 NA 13 CASSELVAGTQYF TGTGCCAGCAGTGAGCTAGTGGCGGGTACGCAGTATTTT
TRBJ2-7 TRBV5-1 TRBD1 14 CASSSRDRDYEQYF TGCGCCAGCAGCTCCCGGGACAGGGACTACGAGCAGTACTTC
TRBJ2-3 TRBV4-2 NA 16 CASSQERAQGGDTQYF TGTGCCAGCAGCCAAGAACGGGCCCAGGGAGGAGATACGCAGTATTTT
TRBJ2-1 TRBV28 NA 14 CASREQVSYNEQFF TGTGCCAGCAGAGAGCAGGTCTCCTACAATGAGCAGTTCTTC
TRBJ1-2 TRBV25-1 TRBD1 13 CASREGATGGYTF TGTGCCAGCAGGGAGGGGGCAACAGGTGGCTACACCTTC
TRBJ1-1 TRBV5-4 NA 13 CASSKEFEAGAFF TGTGCCAGCAGCAAAGAATTCGAAGCGGGAGCTTTCTTT
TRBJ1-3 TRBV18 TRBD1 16 CASSLDRGLAGNTIYF TGTGCCAGCTCACTGGACAGGGGGCTTGCTGGAAACACCATATATTTT
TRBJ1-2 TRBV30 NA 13 CAWSVQANYGYTF TGTGCCTGGAGTGTCCAGGCTAACTATGGCTACACCTTC
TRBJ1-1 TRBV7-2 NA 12 CASSLVPLSPIF TGTGCCAGCAGCTTAGTACCCCTATCCCCAATCTTT
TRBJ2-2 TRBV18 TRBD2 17 CASSPSAPSGTSGELFF TGTGCCAGCTCACCATCGGCCCCTAGCGGGACCTCCGGGGAGCTGTTTTTT
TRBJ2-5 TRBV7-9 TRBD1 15 CASSLQGVGGETQYF TGTGCCAGCAGCTTACAGGGGGTCGGAGGTGAGACCCAGTACTTC
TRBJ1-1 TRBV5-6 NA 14 CASSLPPMNTEAFF TGTGCCAGCAGCTTGCCACCTATGAACACTGAAGCTTTCTTT
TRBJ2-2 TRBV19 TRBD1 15 CASNRQGANTGELFF TGTGCCAGTAATCGACAGGGGGCGAACACCGGGGAGCTGTTTTTT
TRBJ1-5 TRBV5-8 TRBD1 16 CASSRDRGNWNQPQHF TGTGCCAGCAGCCGGGACAGGGGAAATTGGAATCAGCCCCAGCATTTT
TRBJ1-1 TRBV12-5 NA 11 CAGASNTEAFF TGTGCAGGGGCGAGCAACACTGAAGCTTTCTTT
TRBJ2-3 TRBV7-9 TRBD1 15 CASSLIGTATDTQYF TGTGCCAGCAGCTTAATAGGGACAGCAACAGATACGCAGTATTTT
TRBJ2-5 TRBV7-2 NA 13 CASSSGLQETQYF TGTGCCAGCAGCTCGGGACTCCAAGAGACCCAGTACTTC
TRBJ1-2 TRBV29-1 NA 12 CSVLDSVDGYTF TGCAGCGTCCTGGACTCTGTCGATGGCTACACCTTC
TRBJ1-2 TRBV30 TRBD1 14 CAWDPGQGAYGYTF TGTGCCTGGGATCCTGGGCAGGGGGCCTATGGCTACACCTTC